These 23 T cell receptor beta chains came from one sample sequenced in a study of blood T cell repertoires in COVID-19. The repertoire was sequenced with immunoSEQ multiplex PCR; TCRdb's copy has only in-frame clones and lacks some. The sample includes nearly 300,000 clones, 89% of them seen just once. The sample taken for sequencing was PBMCs or T cells enriched from blood (not recorded which). The receptors were gathered from a woman aged 45-59 years who had been exposed to COVID-19.

The chain uses TRBV5-6 and TRBJ2-1; 8 nucleotides align to TRBD2. The CDR3 runs 13 residues. Trimming removed 5 bases from V and 8 bases from J; junction bases left unmatched: 6. CDR1 SGHDT and CDR2 YYEEEE come from the germline V gene. The CDR3 loop is CASSLRGADEQFF. Written as DNA, the CDR3 is TGTGCCAGCAGTTTGCGGGGGGCCGATGAGCAGTTCTTC. The complete variable domain, with remaining parts taken from reference TRBV5-6 and TRBJ2-1, reads DAGVTQSPTHLIKTRGQQVTLRCSPKSGHDTVSWYQQALGQGPQFIFQYYEEEERQRGNFPDRFSGHQFPNYSSELNVNALLLGDSALYLCASSLRGADEQFFGPGTRLTVL.

This clone occurred once. The V call is TRBV5-1, the J call TRBJ2-7; 8 nucleotides align to TRBD1. Germline trimming cut 3 bases from V and 6 bases from J; bases unmatched to any gene: 8. Germline CDR1 reads SGHRS; CDR2 reads YFSETQ. The CDR3 runs 14 residues. CDR3: CASSSQGASLEQYF. CDR3 coding DNA: TGCGCCAGCAGCTCCCAGGGGGCTTCTCTCGAGCAGTACTTC.

V is TRBV4-1 and J is TRBJ2-1; 16 bases agree with TRBD2. J lost 3 bases, V lost 4 bases, and 9 bases had no gene match. CDR1 and CDR2 from the germline V gene are MGHRA and YSYEKL. The CDR3 spans 19 residues. As DNA, the CDR3 is TGCGCCAGCAGCCTATCCGGGACTAGCGGGGGGGCCCTCTACAATGAGCAGTTCTTC. Its protein product is CASSLSGTSGGALYNEQFF.

The rearrangement links TRBV19 to TRBJ1-1; no firm D call. Trimming took off 5 bases at V and 5 bases at J, with 15 bases between the two ends. Germline-derived CDR1 and CDR2 are LNHDA and SQIVND (reference sequence). The CDR3 covers 14 residues. The CDR3 reads CASSEESRETEAFF. For the CDR3, the DNA is TGTGCCAGTAGTGAGGAGTCTAGGGAGACTGAAGCTTTCTTT.

J is TRBJ1-4 and V is TRBV28; TRBD1 matches at 10 bases. The V segment lost 3 bases and the J segment 6 bases; nucleotides outside the gene matches: 1. Per the germline V gene, CDR1 is MDHEN and CDR2 is SYDVKM. The CDR3 spans 14 residues. For the CDR3, the DNA is TGTGCCAGCAGTTTGGGACAGGGGTATGAAAAACTGTTTTTT. This codes for CASSLGQGYEKLFF.

The chain carries TRBV3-1 (or the pseudogene TRBV3-2) and TRBJ1-2, with a tentative D call TRBD1 (6 bases). The CDR3 sequence is 15 residues long. V was pared by 4 bases and J by 2 bases, with 14 bases between. The germline gives CDR1 LGHDT, CDR2 YNNKEL (reference sequence). In nucleotides, the CDR3 is TGTGCCAGCAGCCGAGAGCGAGGACAGAACTATGGCTACACCTTC. Protein sequence: CASSRERGQNYGYTF.

This clone was seen more than once but under ten times. The V call is TRBV5-5, the J call TRBJ2-5, with 7 bases matching TRBD2. The V gene end was trimmed by 0 bases and the J gene end by 2 bases; junction bases not matched to a gene: 7. The CDR3 extends over 16 amino acids. Germline values: CDR1 SGHKS, CDR2 YYEKEE (reference sequence). DNA for the CDR3: TGTGCCAGCAGCTTGGCCAGCGGGAACGTACAAGAGACCCAGTACTTC. Amino acid sequence: CASSLASGNVQETQYF.

This clone was detected a few times. J is TRBJ2-3 and V is TRBV27; D unclear. The CDR3 contains 12 residues. The germline V and J ends were trimmed by 5 bases and 10 bases, with 13 bases remaining between them. CDR1 and CDR2 from the germline V gene are MNHEY and SMNVEV (reference sequence). The CDR3 loop reads CASSPYTSAQYF. The CDR3 DNA follows: TGTGCCAGCAGTCCTTATACGAGTGCGCAGTATTTT.

The chain joins TRBV7-6 to TRBJ1-2, with TRBD1 matching 9 bases. CDR1 is SGHVS and CDR2 is FNYEAQ in the germline V gene. Losses at the gene ends were 4 bases for V and 7 bases for J; bases not matched to a gene: 13. This CDR3 contains 16 residues. The CDR3 DNA sequence: TGTGCCAGCAGCTCGATTCCGGGACAGGGTTCTAGTGGCTACACCTTC. Protein product: CASSSIPGQGSSGYTF. The entire variable domain, with the rest obtained from reference TRBV7-6 and TRBJ1-2, is as follows: GAGVSQSPRYKVTKRGQDVALRCDPISGHVSLYWYRQALGQGPEFLTYFNYEAQQDKSGLPNDRFSAERPEGSISTLTIQRTEQRDSAMYRCASSSIPGQGSSGYTFGSGTRLTVV.

This clone was detected once. The chain combines TRBV2 with TRBJ1-5; D is perhaps TRBD1 (5 bases). This CDR3 comprises 13 residues. V was trimmed by 6 bases and J by 7 bases, leaving 13 bases between them. Germline CDR1 reads SNHLY; CDR2 reads FYNNEI. CDR3 loop: CASSPDSGQPQHF. CDR3 DNA sequence: TGTGCCAGCAGCCCCGACTCAGGGCAGCCCCAGCATTTT.

This clone was found once. The rearrangement uses TRBV6-4 and TRBJ1-1; possible D gene TRBD1, 6 bases. This CDR3 is 13 amino acids long. CDR1 MRHNA and CDR2 SNTAGT come from the germline V gene. Between the trimmed V and J ends, which lost 5 bases and 0 bases, there was a span of 7 bases. The CDR3 sequence: CASSTGMNTEAFF. As DNA, the CDR3 is TGTGCCAGCAGTACAGGGATGAACACTGAAGCTTTCTTT.

This chain links TRBV6-6 with TRBJ2-7, with TRBD1 matching 8 bases. Germline CDR1 is MNHNY and CDR2 is SVGAGI (reference sequence). With V trimmed by 9 bases and J by 3 bases, 7 bases remained unmatched. The CDR3 runs 13 residues. CDR3 sequence reads: CASLGQGYYEQYF. The CDR3 region has the DNA TGTGCCAGTCTCGGACAGGGATACTACGAGCAGTACTTC.

This CDR3 reads CASSGNSQPQHF. CDR3 coding DNA: TGTGCCAGCAGTGGAAACAGTCAGCCCCAGCATTTT. The chain joins TRBV2 to TRBJ1-5; no clear D. CDR3 length: 12 residues. Looked up from germline, CDR1 is SNHLY and CDR2 is FYNNEI. Trimming removed 4 bases at V and 6 bases at J, with 7 bases between.

This chain uses TRBV19 with TRBJ1-3, with D possibly being TRBD1 (6 bases). In germline, CDR1 is LNHDA, CDR2 SQIVND (reference sequence). V shed 6 bases and J shed 0 bases, with 15 bases lying between them. CDR3 length: 16 residues. As DNA, the CDR3 is TGTGCCAGTAGCAGGAAGCAGACAGGCTCTGGAAACACCATATATTTT. This translates into CASSRKQTGSGNTIYF. Looking up the rest from reference TRBV19 and TRBJ1-3 gives the full variable domain: DGGITQSPKYLFRKEGQNVTLSCEQNLNHDAMYWYRQDPGQGLRLIYYSQIVNDFQKGDIAEGYSVSREKKESFPLTVTSAQKNPTAFYLCASSRKQTGSGNTIYFGEGSWLTVV.

The chain recombines TRBV10-3 with TRBJ2-7, with D possibly matching TRBD2 (6 bases). Looked up from germline, CDR1 is ENHRY and CDR2 is SYGVKD. With 7 bases removed from V and 3 bases from J, the gap between germline ends came to 10 bases. This CDR3 has 12 residues. This chain's CDR3 is CAITGRDYEQYF. DNA of the CDR3: TGTGCCATCACGGGGCGGGACTACGAGCAGTACTTC.

This clone is a singleton in its sample. The chain links TRBV28 to TRBJ1-3; D remains unclear. This CDR3 is 14 amino acids long. V was shortened by 5 bases and J by 3 bases, with 11 bases between the two germline ends. Germline CDR1 reads MDHEN; CDR2 reads SYDVKM. For the CDR3, the DNA is TGTGCCAGCAGTATACAGCCGTTTGGAAACACCATATATTTT. Protein product: CASSIQPFGNTIYF.

This clone was found a few times. The rearrangement links TRBV30 to TRBJ1-6; possibly TRBD1 for D (5 bases). The CDR3 spans 17 residues. Germline V lookup: CDR1 GTSNPN, CDR2 SVGIG (reference sequence). V lost 4 bases, J lost 0 bases, and 16 bases lay in between. CDR3 sequence reads: CAWKLAGSSSYNSPLHF. The CDR3, as DNA: TGTGCCTGGAAACTTGCAGGGTCGAGCTCCTATAATTCACCCCTCCACTTT.

The gene calls are TRBV28 and TRBJ1-1; D gene ambiguous. V lost 5 bases to trimming and J lost 0 bases, with 13 bases between them. The CDR3 loop spans 15 amino acids. Germline CDR1 reads MDHEN; CDR2 reads SYDVKM. Here the CDR3 reads CASSESGHMNTEAFF. The CDR3 nucleotides read TGTGCCAGCAGTGAAAGCGGGCATATGAACACTGAAGCTTTCTTT.

This chain joins TRBV7-9 and TRBJ2-5, with 11 bases identical to TRBD1. Per germline, CDR1 SEHNR and CDR2 FQNEAQ (reference sequence). This CDR3 is 16 amino acids long. J lost 5 bases, V lost 6 bases, and 11 bases had no gene match. The CDR3 DNA reads as TGTGCCAGCAGTGACGCAGGACAGGGGGCCGGGGAGACCCAGTACTTC. Translating gives CASSDAGQGAGETQYF. The full variable domain, completed using reference TRBV7-9 and TRBJ2-5, is DTGVSQNPRHKITKRGQNVTFRCDPISEHNRLYWYRQTLGQGPEFLTYFQNEAQLEKSRLLSDRFSAERPKGSFSTLEIQRTEQGDSAMYLCASSDAGQGAGETQYFGPGTRLLVL.

The chain uses TRBV28 and TRBJ1-5; 8 nucleotides align to TRBD1. Trimming took 6 bases from V and 2 from J; bases not matched to a gene: 3. The germline V gene has CDR1 MDHEN and CDR2 SYDVKM. This CDR3 region has 14 residues. CDR3 nucleotides: TGTGCCAGCAGGCTGGGACAGGGCAATCAGCCCCAGCATTTT. Translated, it gives CASRLGQGNQPQHF. Filled out from reference TRBV28 and TRBJ1-5, the complete variable domain reads DVKVTQSSRYLVKRTGEKVFLECVQDMDHENMFWYRQDPGLGLRLIYFSYDVKMKEKGDIPEGYSVSREKKERFSLILESASTNQTSMYLCASRLGQGNQPQHFGDGTRLSIL.

CDR3 protein: CASSEGLTEQYF. In nucleotides, the CDR3 is TGTGCCAGCAGTGAAGGTCTGACAGAGCAGTACTTC. V is TRBV6-1 and J is TRBJ2-7; D unresolved. From germline, CDR1 is MNHNS and CDR2 SASEGT. V lost 1 base and J 7 bases, leaving 8 bases between the germline ends. This CDR3 contains 12 residues.

The chain recombines TRBV5-4 with TRBJ2-5; D gene uncertain. The V end was cut by 4 bases, the J end by 2 bases, with 18 bases between. This CDR3 region has 16 residues. Germline assignment: CDR1 SGHNT and CDR2 YYREEE (reference sequence). CDR3 region: CASSPSSTHRQETQYF. The CDR3 nucleotides read TGTGCCAGCAGCCCCTCTTCGACTCACCGGCAAGAGACCCAGTACTTC. The full variable domain, with the rest looked up from reference TRBV5-4 and TRBJ2-5, is ETGVTQSPTHLIKTRGQQVTLRCSSQSGHNTVSWYQQALGQGPQFIFQYYREEENGRGNFPPRFSGLQFPNYSSELNVNALELDDSALYLCASSPSSTHRQETQYFGPGTRLLVL.

For the CDR3, the DNA is TGTGCCAGCAGTCCTCGTCAGGGGGGACAGAGCAATCAGCCCCAGCATTTT. This sequence encodes CASSPRQGGQSNQPQHF. The chain uses TRBV28 and TRBJ1-5, with 7 bases matching TRBD1. V lost 5 bases and J lost 1; bases outside the gene matches: 11. The CDR3 covers 17 residues. The germline CDR1 and CDR2 sequences are MDHEN and SYDVKM.